This T cell receptor (beta chain) was observed in a study of Ad26.COV2.S vaccination and SARS-CoV-2 variants. The CDR3 covers 15 residues. Trimming shortened V by 6 bases and J by 6 bases, and 19 bases separated the two germline ends. CDR1 is MNHEY, CDR2 SMNVEV, per germline (reference sequence). Libraries were prepared by immunoSEQ multiplex PCR; TCRdb keeps only in-frame clonotypes and omits some of them. The sample holds about 680,000 clones, 80% to 90% seen once. Treatment specified: around 19 received Ad26.COV2.S at low or high dose, single or two shots; 5 received placebo; per-sample allocation not given. Sampling was performed 63 days after the first vaccine or placebo injection. This person who donated was an adult of 18-55 years in Boston. Vaccine was an Ad26 vector expressing Wuhan-strain SARS-CoV-2 spike.

The sequenced sample was peripheral blood, obtained in a trial of Ad26.COV2.S vaccine versus placebo. V gene TRBV27 combines with J gene TRBJ2-3, with D perhaps given as TRBD1 or TRBD2 (5 bases each). The clonotype comes from a person aged 18 to 59 who received the Ad26.COV2.S COVID-19 vaccine or a placebo. CDR3 bases: TGTGCCAGCAGGCTCGGGGCAGGGAATAGGGATACGCAGTATTTT. Amino acid sequence: CASRLGAGNRDTQYF.